This record looks at one TCR beta chain sequence and its context. Its antigen is still unknown. Those with chemo-refractory metastatic non-small-cell lung cancer were treated with focal radiation combined with CTLA-4 blockade using ipilimumab. Sequencing used immunoSEQ multiplex PCR; TCRdb keeps in-frame clones, though not all of them. The sample shows more than 75,000 clones, about 87% of them seen only once. This specimen belongs to a study of radiotherapy plus CTLA-4 blockade in lung cancer. At the level of the study: Overall, approximately 18% of patients showed an objective response, while roughly 28% attained disease control. Overall study results and limits: Radiotherapy plus ipilimumab was followed by expansion in blood of tumor-derived TCR clones. Reportedly, early blood T cell clone dynamics best predicted response, with interferon-beta.

After removal of 6 bases from V and 3 bases from J, the junction contained 7 bases not matched to a gene. CDR1 LNHDA and CDR2 SQIVND come from the germline V gene (reference sequence). The CDR3 sequence is 15 residues long. The sequencing here drew on peripheral blood, taken from a patient treated with radiotherapy plus ipilimumab. The J gene is TRBJ2-2, the V gene TRBV19, with 7 bases aligning to TRBD1. This clonotype was sampled from a human donor with non-small cell lung cancer who had stable disease on radiotherapy plus ipilimumab. Written as DNA, the CDR3 is TGTGCCAGTAGACCTGGGACAGACCACACCGGGGAGCTGTTTTTT. Its translation is CASRPGTDHTGELFF.